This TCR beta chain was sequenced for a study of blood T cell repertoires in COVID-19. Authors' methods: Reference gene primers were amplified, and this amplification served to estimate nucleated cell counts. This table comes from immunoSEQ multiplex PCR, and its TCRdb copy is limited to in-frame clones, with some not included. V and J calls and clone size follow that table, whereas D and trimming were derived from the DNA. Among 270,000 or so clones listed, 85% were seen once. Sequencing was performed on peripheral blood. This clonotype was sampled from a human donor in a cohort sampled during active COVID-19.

The DNA of the CDR3 is TGTGCCAGCAGCTTAGGAGAAACAGGGATTATAAGCACAGATACGCAGTATTTT. Translated, it gives CASSLGETGIISTDTQYF. This chain connects TRBV7-6 to TRBJ2-3, with a possible D match to TRBD1 (6 bases). CDR1 and CDR2 (germline): SGHVS, FNYEAQ. V lost 1 base and J lost 0, with 17 bases in between. This CDR3 comprises 18 residues.